The rows below give T cell receptor beta chains drawn from one sample of a study of blood T cell repertoires in COVID-19. Repertoires were generated with immunoSEQ multiplex PCR, while TCRdb's copy carries only in-frame clones and drops some. The table shows 100,000 or so clones, with 82% occurring only once. The sample was peripheral blood. Every receptor here comes from an older man with active or convalescent COVID-19. The CDR3 runs from the conserved cysteine through the conserved F or W. D genes are given only for firm matches. Rows give clone size only sometimes, using once, few, many, or a class for an expanded clone.

DNA	CDR3	D	size	J	V
TGTGCCTGGAGTGACCCGGACAGGGGCTACGAGCAGTACTTC	CAWSDPDRGYEQYF	TRBD1	.	TRBJ2-7	TRBV30
TGCGCCAGCAGTTCTACTCCGGAGGGGAACACTGAAGCTTTCTTT	CASSSTPEGNTEAFF	.	.	TRBJ1-1	TRBV10-2
TGTGCCAGCAGCTTAGGAGGGGGCTGGACTGAAGCTTTCTTT	CASSLGGGWTEAFF	TRBD1	.	TRBJ1-1	TRBV7-9
TGTGCCAGCAGCTTACGGACCCGGGGGGGCAATCAGCCCCAGCATTTT	CASSLRTRGGNQPQHF	.	.	TRBJ1-5	TRBV7-8
TGCGCCAGCAGCCAAGGACCTCAAGCGGGGGGCCAAGAGACCCAGTACTTC	CASSQGPQAGGQETQYF	TRBD2	.	TRBJ2-5	TRBV4-1
TGTGCCAGCAGTCTGGAAGGGGGTAATACGCAGTATTTT	CASSLEGGNTQYF	.	.	TRBJ2-3	TRBV12-3/TRBV12-4
TGTGCCAGCACCATGGACAGTTATCAGCCCCAGCATTTT	CASTMDSYQPQHF	.	few	TRBJ1-5	TRBV7-9
TGTGCCAGCAGCTTGCGTCGTGAGCAGTTCTTC	CASSLRREQFF	.	.	TRBJ2-1	TRBV5-6
TGTGCCTGGAGACTATTGCCGGGACAGGGAAAAGCTTTCTTT	CAWRLLPGQGKAFF	TRBD1	.	TRBJ1-1	TRBV30
TGTGCCAGCGAGACCTCCCGGACTAGCGGAAACCAGTTCTTC	CASETSRTSGNQFF	TRBD2	.	TRBJ2-1	TRBV2
TGTGCCAGCAGTTTAAGTCAGGGGGCGGATGAGCAGTTCTTC	CASSLSQGADEQFF	TRBD1	.	TRBJ2-1	TRBV27
TGTGCCAGCAGCTCACAGGGGGCTTTCGGAACGAACACTGAAGCTTTCTTT	CASSSQGAFGTNTEAFF	TRBD1	.	TRBJ1-1	TRBV7-2
TGTGCCAGCTCACCCGGGACAGGCCCTCCTCAGCCCCAGCATTTT	CASSPGTGPPQPQHF	TRBD1	.	TRBJ1-5	TRBV18
TGTGCCAGCTCATCCCCTCTATCGTCAGATACGCAGTATTTT	CASSSPLSSDTQYF	.	.	TRBJ2-3	TRBV18
TGTGCCAGCAGCCCCCAGCGACAGGGAACTGAAGCTTTCTTT	CASSPQRQGTEAFF	TRBD1	few	TRBJ1-1	TRBV7-9
TGTGCCAGACAGGGGTGGGTCAATCAGCCCCAGCATTTT	CARQGWVNQPQHF	TRBD1	.	TRBJ1-5	TRBV19
TGTGCCAGCAGTTACCTCGGTGGAGGCGTTGGCTACACCTTC	CASSYLGGGVGYTF	.	.	TRBJ1-2	TRBV6-5
TGTGCCATCAGTGGGGAGGGCTCCTACGAGCAGTACTTC	CAISGEGSYEQYF	TRBD2	.	TRBJ2-7	TRBV10-3
TGTGCCAGCAGCTTGGGCAGGGTCTATGGCTACACCTTC	CASSLGRVYGYTF	.	.	TRBJ1-2	TRBV5-6
TGTGCCAGCAGTTATACCCAATTAGCGGGGAGCTCCTACAATGAGCAGTTCTTC	CASSYTQLAGSSYNEQFF	TRBD2	.	TRBJ2-1	TRBV27
TGCGCCAGCAGCTTGCCGGGGACTGAAGCTTTCTTT	CASSLPGTEAFF	.	few	TRBJ1-1	TRBV5-1
TGTGCCAGCAGCAAAGGCGGACTAGCGGTTACCCAGTACTTC	CASSKGGLAVTQYF	TRBD2	.	TRBJ2-5	TRBV14
TGTGCCATCAGTGAGTCGGCTAGCGGGGGGCGCACAGATACGCAGTATTTT	CAISESASGGRTDTQYF	TRBD2	few	TRBJ2-3	TRBV10-3
TGTGCCATCAGTGAGTCTGGGACAGGCAATTCACCCCTCCACTTT	CAISESGTGNSPLHF	TRBD1	.	TRBJ1-6	TRBV10-3
TGTGCCAGCAGACGGACAGGGAACCCCGTCATATATTTT	CASRRTGNPVIYF	TRBD1	.	TRBJ1-3	TRBV12-3/TRBV12-4
TGCGCCAGCAGCTCTCTTCCGAGTGAGAACTATGGCTACACCTTC	CASSSLPSENYGYTF	.	.	TRBJ1-2	TRBV4-1
TGTGCCAGCAGTTCAGGGGTGCACTATGGCTACACCTTC	CASSSGVHYGYTF	.	.	TRBJ1-2	TRBV6-5
TGTGCCAGCAGCCAAGGATCAGTCCAGTACTTC	CASSQGSVQYF	.	few	TRBJ2-7	TRBV4-2
TGTGCCAGCAACCCACCAGCGGGGCGGATATACTTC	CASNPPAGRIYF	TRBD2	once	TRBJ2-7	TRBV3-1/TRBV3-2
TGCGCCAGCAGCTCGCAAGAGACCCAGTACTTC	CASSSQETQYF	.	once	TRBJ2-5	TRBV5-1
TGTGCCAGCAGTTACTCGGGGGGGCGCACTGAAGCTTTCTTT	CASSYSGGRTEAFF	.	.	TRBJ1-1	TRBV6-5
TGTGCCAGCAGCTTCCCTGGTAGCGGGGGAAGTTCCGGGGAGCTGTTTTTT	CASSFPGSGGSSGELFF	TRBD2	.	TRBJ2-2	TRBV7-2
TGCGCCAGCAGCTCGGAGACAGGGGGTGAGACCCAGTACTTC	CASSSETGGETQYF	TRBD1	.	TRBJ2-5	TRBV5-1
TGTGCCAGCCTCAGGGCGGGATCCTACGAGCAGTACTTC	CASLRAGSYEQYF	.	.	TRBJ2-7	TRBV5-5
TGTGCCAGCAGTCCCCAGGGGAAGGGTTACGAGCAGTACTTC	CASSPQGKGYEQYF	.	.	TRBJ2-7	TRBV6-5
TGTGCCAGCGGAACTAGCGGGGGGATCAGCGGGGAGCTGTTTTTT	CASGTSGGISGELFF	TRBD2	.	TRBJ2-2	TRBV9
TGTGCCAGCAGTGCAGGATTCATGAACACTGAAGCTTTCTTT	CASSAGFMNTEAFF	.	.	TRBJ1-1	TRBV2
TGCGCCAGCAGTGAGAGGTCGGGGGGGCGAGAGACCCAGTACTTC	CASSERSGGRETQYF	TRBD2	once	TRBJ2-5	TRBV10-2
TGTGCCAGCAGCGTCGACAGGCGGCCCCAGCATTTT	CASSVDRRPQHF	.	.	TRBJ1-5	TRBV2
TGCGCCAGCAGCCCACTAGCGGGGGGACACAATGAGCAGTTCTTC	CASSPLAGGHNEQFF	TRBD2	.	TRBJ2-1	TRBV5-1
TGTGCCAGCTCACCTGGGACAGCTAATTCACCCCTCCACTTT	CASSPGTANSPLHF	TRBD1	.	TRBJ1-6	TRBV18
TGTGCCAGCAGCCAAGGAGGGATTGGAAACACCATATATTTT	CASSQGGIGNTIYF	.	.	TRBJ1-3	TRBV4-2
TGTGCCTGGAGTGTAACAGGGAATCAGCCCCAGCATTTT	CAWSVTGNQPQHF	.	.	TRBJ1-5	TRBV30
TGTGCCAGCAGCTTAGTAGTATCGTTTTCCGGGACAGATAATGAAAAACTGTTTTTT	CASSLVVSFSGTDNEKLFF	TRBD1	.	TRBJ1-4	TRBV7-9
TGTGCCAGCAGTCCAGACAGGTCCTATAATTCACCCCTCCACTTT	CASSPDRSYNSPLHF	.	.	TRBJ1-6	TRBV27
TGTGCCAGCAGCACTTCGGCTAGCGGGGCCCGGGGGGGGGAGCTGTTTTTT	CASSTSASGARGGELFF	TRBD2	.	TRBJ2-2	TRBV11-2
TGTGCCAGCAGCGTCCGGGACAGGTTCGCCTACGAGCAGTACTTC	CASSVRDRFAYEQYF	TRBD1	.	TRBJ2-7	TRBV7-8
TGTGCCAGCAGCGCAGGGACAGTCAATCAGCCCCAGCATTTT	CASSAGTVNQPQHF	TRBD1	.	TRBJ1-5	TRBV7-8